This entry describes one T cell receptor beta chain. Its antigen is not identified. This specimen belongs to a study of T cells in Graves' hyperthyroidism and ophthalmopathy. Study-level results: Stable hyperthyroidism was told apart from ophthalmopathy by a model built on 13 V-J features. The model predicted ophthalmopathy a median around 6 months before onset. Most clonotypes expanded in the thyroid (above 0.001) were also present in blood.

Germline loops: CDR1 SGHDN, CDR2 FVKESK. The V end lost 5 bases, the J end lost 0 bases, and 29 bases lay between the germline ends. CDR3 length: 21 residues. Amplification targeted TCR beta CDR3 regions from RNA transcripts. During a first-round RT-PCR of the TCR CDR3, the HTBI primer set was used. MiXCR was run by TCRdb on the multiplex PCR reads, yielding one entry per CDR3 protein. The sample contains about 640,000 distinct CDR3 sequences, 14% of which appear only once. Fresh peripheral blood, about 9.6 ml, yielded the PBMCs. Sequencing was done on a sample of blood. The receptor was isolated from a woman in her forties or fifties with Graves' ophthalmopathy. The chain links TRBV14 to TRBJ2-1; no firm D call. CDR3 sequence: CASSLIRPSRYRSGSYNEQFF. DNA of the CDR3: TGTGCCAGCAGCTTGATTCGGCCCTCCCGCTATAGGTCCGGCTCCTACAATGAGCAGTTCTTC.